This T cell receptor beta chain derives from a study of control samples from healthy donors and cancer patients. Sequencing used immunoSEQ multiplex PCR; TCRdb keeps in-frame clones, though not all of them. The sample has roughly 100,000 clones, 83% seen once. The CDR3 has 13 residues. The ends were cut back, 2 bases at V and 4 bases at J, with 6 bases in the middle. Germline CDR1 and CDR2: MDHEN and SYDVKM. The rearrangement joins TRBV28 to TRBJ2-1; D remains unclear. The sequenced sample consisted of blood. This TCR came from a woman aged 45-60 years in good health. The CDR3 protein is CASSLNGYNEQFF. CDR3 sequence (DNA): TGTGCCAGCAGTTTAAATGGGTACAATGAGCAGTTCTTC.